The 32 T cell receptor beta chains in this list originate from one sample, sequenced in a study of graft-versus-host responses after intestinal transplantation. Produced via immunoSEQ multiplex PCR; TCRdb's table is partial and in-frame only. The sample includes approximately 130,000 clones, roughly 92% seen only once; the top ten take roughly 0.16%. These TCRs are of unknown antigen specificity. Sequenced material: unstimulated CD4+ T cells sorted from spleen or lymph node cells, taken before intestinal transplant. These receptors all stem from a human donor who received an intestinal transplant.

The chain combines TRBV18 with TRBJ2-1, with D possibly called TRBD1 or TRBD2 (5 bases each). Germline V gene sequence: CDR1 KGHSH, CDR2 LQKENI. The CDR3 loop spans 16 amino acids. Trimming left V 0 bases short and J 5 bases short, with 14 bases between. CDR3: CASSPPGAWDHNEQFF. The DNA of the CDR3 is TGTGCCAGCTCACCACCAGGGGCCTGGGACCACAATGAGCAGTTCTTC.

V and J are TRBV5-6 and TRBJ1-3; D perhaps matches TRBD1 (5 bases). Trimming cost V 0 bases and J 0 bases, with 16 bases left between them. This CDR3 comprises 18 residues. Germline CDR1 SGHDT, CDR2 YYEEEE. CDR3 DNA: TGTGCCAGCAGCTTGGGTTTGAGGGGCCCTAACTCTGGAAACACCATATATTTT. This encodes CASSLGLRGPNSGNTIYF.

The gene calls are TRBV15 and TRBJ2-5; D call uncertain. The CDR3 totals 13 residues. From germline, CDR1 is LNHNV and CDR2 YYDKDF (reference sequence). V lost 5 bases, J lost 2 bases, and 9 bases lay in between. The CDR3 sequence is CATSLRIQETQYF. CDR3 in DNA: TGTGCCACCAGCCTACGGATTCAAGAGACCCAGTACTTC.

The rearrangement links TRBV10-3 to TRBJ2-2, with D unresolved. The V end lost 7 bases, the J end lost 6 bases, and 9 bases lay between the germline ends. Germline CDR1 is ENHRY and CDR2 is SYGVKD. This CDR3 contains 12 residues. For the CDR3, the DNA is TGTGCCATCATGGGTTTAGCCGGGGAGCTGTTTTTT. Encoded protein: CAIMGLAGELFF.

The V call is TRBV5-4, the J call TRBJ2-7, with unresolved D. The CDR3 is 13 amino acids. The V and J ends lost 0 bases and 6 bases respectively, with 10 bases between them. Per the germline V gene, CDR1 is SGHNT and CDR2 is YYREEE (reference sequence). CDR3 nucleotide sequence: TGTGCCAGCAGCTTGGATCTAGGGTCCGAGCAGTACTTC. Protein: CASSLDLGSEQYF. Full variable domain (outside the CDR3, taken from reference TRBV5-4 and TRBJ2-7): ETGVTQSPTHLIKTRGQQVTLRCSSQSGHNTVSWYQQALGQGPQFIFQYYREEENGRGNFPPRFSGLQFPNYSSELNVNALELDDSALYLCASSLDLGSEQYFGPGTRLTVT.

The chain links TRBV30 to TRBJ1-5; TRBD1 matches 8 bases. The CDR3 covers 15 residues. V was pared by 2 bases and J by 2 bases, with 5 bases of the junction left unmatched. Germline loops: CDR1 GTSNPN, CDR2 SVGIG (reference sequence). CDR3: CAWSLQTGGNQPQHF. The DNA of the CDR3 is TGTGCCTGGAGTCTCCAGACAGGGGGCAATCAGCCCCAGCATTTT.

The chain uses TRBV9 and TRBJ2-3; D gene ambiguous. Trimming cost V 0 bases and J 5 bases, with 4 bases left between them. The CDR3 loop spans 12 amino acids. Germline CDR1 reads SGDLS; CDR2 reads YYNGEE. CDR3 bases: TGTGCCAGCAGCGTAGGGAGAGATACGCAGTATTTT. This gives the protein CASSVGRDTQYF.

The CDR3 coding sequence is TGTGCCAGCAGCTTAATGCTATTAACCTACGAGCAGTACTTC. It translates to CASSLMLLTYEQYF. The V and J genes are TRBV7-8 and TRBJ2-7; D is unclear. The germline gives CDR1 SGHVS, CDR2 FQNEAQ. The CDR3 loop spans 14 amino acids. The V and J ends lost 2 bases and 2 bases respectively, with 10 bases between them.

This clone came up once. The genes are TRBV6-5 and TRBJ2-7; D is ambiguous. Germline CDR1 MNHEY, CDR2 SVGAGI. Between the trimmed V and J ends, which lost 7 bases and 3 bases, there was a span of 10 bases. CDR3 length: 12 residues. The CDR3, as DNA: TGTGCCAGCACGGACCGATACTACGAGCAGTACTTC. As protein: CASTDRYYEQYF.

This chain joins TRBV6-5 and TRBJ1-1; D might be TRBD1 (5 bases). The V end was cut by 5 bases, the J end by 7 bases, with 11 bases between. Per the germline V gene, CDR1 is MNHEY and CDR2 is SVGAGI. The CDR3 extends over 12 amino acids. The CDR3 reads CASSLPGREAFF. The CDR3 DNA reads as TGTGCCAGCAGTCTCCCGGGACGTGAAGCTTTCTTT.

This chain uses TRBV30 with TRBJ1-6, with 7 bases matching TRBD1. CDR3 size: 14 residues. The germline CDR1 and CDR2 sequences are GTSNPN and SVGIG (reference sequence). The trim removed 3 bases at V and 4 bases at J, leaving 3 bases unmatched. The CDR3 coding sequence is TGTGCCTGGAGCCGGGACAGATATAATTCACCCCTCCACTTT. It translates to CAWSRDRYNSPLHF.

The chain couples TRBV5-5 to TRBJ2-3, with 10 bases aligning to TRBD2. The germline gives CDR1 SGHKS, CDR2 YYEKEE (reference sequence). J was trimmed by 2 bases and V by 0 bases; bases with no gene match: 6. CDR3 length: 17 residues. CDR3 nucleotides: TGTGCCAGCAGCTTGGCCGGACTAGCGGCCAACACAGATACGCAGTATTTT. It translates to CASSLAGLAANTDTQYF.

This chain links TRBV30 with TRBJ2-3, with D perhaps matching TRBD1 or TRBD2 (5 bases each). V gave up 4 bases and J gave up 4 bases, with 12 bases separating them. The V gene's germline CDR1 is GTSNPN and CDR2 SVGIG (reference sequence). CDR3 length: 13 amino acids. The CDR3 loop reads CAWKVGTSDTQYF. The DNA for the CDR3 is TGTGCCTGGAAAGTAGGGACCTCAGATACGCAGTATTTT.

The chain combines TRBV4-2 with TRBJ2-7, with a weak D call TRBD1 (5 bases). Trimming took off 0 bases at V and 3 bases at J, with 12 bases between the two ends. The CDR3 loop spans 15 amino acids. Germline CDR1 reads LGHNA; CDR2 reads YNFKEQ. CDR3 amino acids: CASSQDQDSYYEQYF. Written as DNA, the CDR3 is TGTGCCAGCAGCCAAGATCAAGACAGCTACTACGAGCAGTACTTC.

This clone was recorded a few times. The rearrangement uses TRBV6-6 and TRBJ1-6; possible D gene TRBD1, 6 bases. Trimming took 11 bases from V and 7 from J, leaving 15 bases between them. Germline assignment: CDR1 MNHNY and CDR2 SVGAGI (reference sequence). CDR3 length equals 13 residues. The CDR3 sequence is CAVGAEQNSPLHF. The CDR3 nucleotides read TGTGCCGTGGGGGCGGAACAGAATTCACCCCTCCACTTT.

The chain combines TRBV19 with TRBJ2-5, with TRBD2 matching 10 bases. The CDR3 has 13 amino acids. With 5 bases clipped from V and 7 bases from J, the junction kept 4 bases outside the gene matches. Germline CDR1 is LNHDA and CDR2 is SQIVND (reference sequence). The CDR3 sequence: CASSLRTSGTQYF. For the CDR3, the DNA is TGTGCCAGTAGTCTCCGGACTAGCGGGACCCAGTACTTC.

The chain recombines TRBV18 with TRBJ1-6; D ambiguous. The germline V gene encodes CDR1 KGHSH and CDR2 LQKENI. The CDR3 is 13 amino acids. Trimming shortened V by 1 base and J by 8 bases, and 6 bases separated the two germline ends. CDR3 nucleotide sequence: TGTGCCAGCTCACCACTAGCCCATTCACCCCTCCACTTT. It translates to CASSPLAHSPLHF.

The chain carries TRBV5-6 and TRBJ2-6; 8 bases map to TRBD2. Germline CDR1 is SGHDT and CDR2 is YYEEEE. V lost 6 bases to trimming and J lost 2 bases; unmatched junction nucleotides: 16. The CDR3 is made up of 19 amino acids. CDR3 sequence reads: CASIVIGTRFSPGANVLTF. The CDR3 DNA is TGTGCCAGCATCGTAATAGGGACTAGGTTTTCTCCTGGGGCCAACGTCCTGACTTTC.

This sequence joins TRBV2 and TRBJ1-1, with 8 bases fitting TRBD1. This CDR3 is 13 amino acids long. CDR1 SNHLY and CDR2 FYNNEI come from the germline V gene. Unmatched junction bases numbered 4, after V lost 6 bases and J lost 4 bases. In DNA form, the CDR3 reads TGTGCCAGCAGGGCGGACAGGGTCACTGAAGCTTTCTTT. This encodes CASRADRVTEAFF.

The rearrangement joins TRBV9 to TRBJ2-3; 9 bases map to TRBD2. Germline loops: CDR1 SGDLS, CDR2 YYNGEE. Germline trimming cut 3 bases from V and 2 bases from J; bases unmatched to any gene: 4. The CDR3 sequence is 15 residues long. The DNA for the CDR3 is TGTGCCAGCAGCGGGGCGGGGGGGAACACAGATACGCAGTATTTT. Its protein is CASSGAGGNTDTQYF.

The rearrangement uses TRBV7-6 and TRBJ1-3; TRBD1 is a possible D gene (5 bases). There are 16 residues in the CDR3. V was cut by 1 base and J by 0 bases, with 10 bases left in between. Germline V gives CDR1 SGHVS, CDR2 FNYEAQ. CDR3 amino acids: CASSLEGVSSGNTIYF. CDR3 sequence (DNA): TGTGCCAGCAGCTTAGAAGGGGTTTCCTCTGGAAACACCATATATTTT. The full variable domain, its missing parts supplied by reference TRBV7-6 and TRBJ1-3, is GAGVSQSPRYKVTKRGQDVALRCDPISGHVSLYWYRQALGQGPEFLTYFNYEAQQDKSGLPNDRFSAERPEGSISTLTIQRTEQRDSAMYRCASSLEGVSSGNTIYFGEGSWLTVV.

The chain couples TRBV9 to TRBJ2-7, with 8 bases lining up with TRBD1. Germline V gene lookup returns CDR1 SGDLS and CDR2 YYNGEE. This CDR3 has 16 residues. With V trimmed by 4 bases and J by 1 base, 10 bases remained unmatched. This CDR3 is CASSPPRTGRSYEQYF. The CDR3 DNA sequence: TGTGCCAGCAGCCCTCCCCGGACAGGGAGGTCCTACGAGCAGTACTTC. Full variable domain (missing parts from reference TRBV9 and TRBJ2-7): DSGVTQTPKHLITATGQRVTLRCSPRSGDLSVYWYQQSLDQGLQFLIQYYNGEERAKGNILERFSAQQFPDLHSELNLSSLELGDSALYFCASSPPRTGRSYEQYFGPGTRLTVT.

V usage is TRBV18 and J usage is TRBJ1-1; TRBD1 matches at 9 bases. This CDR3 contains 14 residues. Germline trimming cut 6 bases from V and 1 base from J; bases unmatched to any gene: 3. Germline loops: CDR1 KGHSH, CDR2 LQKENI. This chain's CDR3 is CASSRDRANTEAFF. CDR3 nucleotide sequence: TGTGCCAGCTCTAGGGACAGGGCGAACACTGAAGCTTTCTTT.

The chain links TRBV15 to TRBJ2-3; no reliable D call. Germline CDR1 is LNHNV and CDR2 is YYDKDF (reference sequence). The CDR3 sequence is 15 residues long. V lost 0 bases to trimming and J lost 2 bases, with 9 bases between them. The CDR3 protein is CATSRDPIVTDTQYF. The CDR3 DNA reads TGTGCCACCAGCAGAGATCCCATCGTCACAGATACGCAGTATTTT. The full variable domain, in which reference TRBV15 and TRBJ2-3 provide the parts outside the CDR3, is DAMVIQNPRYQVTQFGKPVTLSCSQTLNHNVMYWYQQKSSQAPKLLFHYYDKDFNNEADTPDNFQSRRPNTSFCFLDIRSPGLGDTAMYLCATSRDPIVTDTQYFGPGTRLTVL.

This clone was seen a single time. The rearrangement joins TRBV30 to TRBJ2-6; D gene uncertain. V was clipped by 1 base and J by 2 bases, with 0 bases between them. Germline CDR1 reads GTSNPN; CDR2 reads SVGIG (reference sequence). The CDR3 loop spans 12 amino acids. This chain's CDR3 is CAWSAGANVLTF. Written as DNA, the CDR3 is TGTGCCTGGAGTGCTGGGGCCAACGTCCTGACTTTC.

The chain couples TRBV5-1 to TRBJ1-1; possible D gene TRBD1, 5 bases. Trimming left V 6 bases short and J 5 bases short, with 20 bases between. CDR1 SGHRS and CDR2 YFSETQ come from the germline V gene. There are 15 residues in the CDR3. The CDR3 nucleotides read TGCGCCAGCACTAATGAACAGCTAGGGGTTACTGAAGCTTTCTTT. It is translated as CASTNEQLGVTEAFF.

V usage is TRBV6-5 and J usage is TRBJ2-7, with D perhaps given as TRBD1 or TRBD2 (6 bases each). Germline CDR1 and CDR2: MNHEY and SVGAGI. The CDR3 extends over 12 amino acids. The germline V and J ends were trimmed by 5 bases and 9 bases, with 14 bases remaining between them. CDR3: CASSTPKGGQYF. CDR3 sequence (DNA): TGTGCCAGCAGTACTCCTAAGGGGGGGCAGTACTTC.

This sequence joins TRBV23-1 and TRBJ2-5; tentative D call: TRBD1 (5 bases). TRBV23-1 counts as an open reading frame of uncertain function. This CDR3 region has 17 residues. The V end lost 6 bases, the J end lost 2 bases, and 22 bases lay between the germline ends. The CDR3 is CASRPQGGRVGQETQYF. The CDR3 DNA reads TGCGCCAGCAGGCCCCAGGGCGGCAGGGTAGGACAAGAGACCCAGTACTTC.

The chain recombines TRBV6-1 with TRBJ1-6, with 7 nucleotides matching TRBD1. The trim removed 4 bases at V and 7 bases at J, leaving 16 bases unmatched. The CDR3 consists of 18 residues. Germline-derived CDR1 and CDR2 are MNHNS and SASEGT. DNA of the CDR3: TGTGCCAGCAGTGCGGGACAGAGGGGCAAGCAAGGAAATTCACCCCTCCACTTT. The encoded protein is CASSAGQRGKQGNSPLHF.

The CDR3 sequence is CASSLAGQNYNEQFF. In DNA, the CDR3 is TGCGCCAGCAGCTTGGCGGGACAGAATTACAATGAGCAGTTCTTC. J is TRBJ2-1 and V is TRBV5-1; 7 bases line up with TRBD1. In germline, CDR1 is SGHRS, CDR2 YFSETQ. The CDR3 spans 15 residues. V was clipped by 0 bases and J by 4 bases; unmatched bases: 4. The full variable domain, rest sourced from reference TRBV5-1 and TRBJ2-1, is KAGVTQTPRYLIKTRGQQVTLSCSPISGHRSVSWYQQTPGQGLQFLFEYFSETQRNKGNFPGRFSGRQFSNSRSEMNVSTLELGDSALYLCASSLAGQNYNEQFFGPGTRLTVL.

The chain joins TRBV7-2 to TRBJ1-5; D remains unclear. Trimming removed 6 bases from V and 8 bases from J, with 23 bases in between. Germline V gene data show CDR1 as SGHTA and CDR2 as FQGNSA. This CDR3 has 16 amino acids. The CDR3 is CASSNHDPLAMEPQHF. CDR3 sequence (DNA): TGTGCCAGCAGTAACCACGACCCCCTAGCTATGGAGCCCCAGCATTTT.

The chain uses TRBV2 and TRBJ1-2; 10 bases line up with TRBD1. Germline values: CDR1 SNHLY, CDR2 FYNNEI. The CDR3 consists of 12 residues. The trim removed 8 bases at V and 8 bases at J, leaving 5 bases unmatched. DNA for the CDR3: TGTGCCAGCGACAGGGGGCGAAAAGGCTACACCTTC. Protein: CASDRGRKGYTF.